This is a list of T cell receptor beta chains from one sample in a study of T cell repertoires in cytomegalovirus infection. For these receptors, no antigen is known. TCRdb reprocessed the reads via MiXCR and lists one record per CDR3 protein. The table includes roughly 730,000 distinct CDR3 sequences, around a third detected once. The source material was cultured PBMCs, sampled from culture after CMV antigen stimulation. The receptor source for this set is a human donor in good health (CMV status not recorded). Some clones in this sample may be carry-over from other donors' samples. CDR3s include the opening cysteine and the closing phenylalanine or tryptophan. The order of the fields is clone size, J gene, V gene, CDR3 length, D gene, CDR3 protein, CDR3 DNA. The D gene is left open where the match is weak. Clone size, where shown, is once, few, many, or a class for clones that have expanded.

>few|TRBJ2-5|TRBV12-3/TRBV12-4|12|-
CASSFDEETQYF
TGTGCCAGCAGTTTCGACGAAGAGACCCAGTACTTC
>few|TRBJ2-1|TRBV20-1|17|TRBD2
CSATDASSGGLFNEQFF
TGCAGTGCTACAGACGCCTCTAGCGGGGGGCTCTTCAATGAGCAGTTCTTC
>few|TRBJ2-7|TRBV27|14|-
CASSPGHASNGQYF
TGTGCCAGCAGCCCGGGACATGCCTCAAACGGGCAGTACTTC
>few|TRBJ2-6|TRBV6-2/TRBV6-3|15|-
CASTQPGSGANVLTF
TGTGCCAGCACCCAGCCCGGATCTGGGGCCAACGTCCTGACTTTC
>-|TRBJ2-3|TRBV12-3/TRBV12-4|13|TRBD1
CASSFTTGATQYF
TGTGCCAGCAGTTTTACAACAGGGGCTACGCAGTATTTT
>-|TRBJ1-2|TRBV5-4|15|-
CASSPRTPANYGYTF
TGTGCCAGCAGCCCCAGGACGCCAGCTAACTATGGCTACACCTTC
>many|TRBJ1-1|TRBV7-2|16|TRBD1
CASSLGQGLMNTEAFF
TGTGCCAGCAGCTTAGGACAGGGGCTCATGAACACTGAAGCTTTCTTT
>few|TRBJ2-7|TRBV7-9|13|-
CASAYTHLYEQYF
TGTGCCAGTGCCTACACCCACCTCTACGAGCAGTACTTC
>-|TRBJ1-1|TRBV18|14|-
CASSPREDNTEAFF
TGTGCCAGCTCACCACGAGAAGACAACACTGAAGCTTTCTTT
>few|TRBJ2-3|TRBV7-2|14|-
CASNLLGSGDTQYF
TGTGCCAGCAACCTCTTGGGGAGCGGAGATACGCAGTATTTT
>many|TRBJ1-6|TRBV7-2|16|-
CASSLGVGQRNSPLHF
TGTGCCAGCAGCTTAGGGGTCGGGCAGCGTAATTCACCCCTCCACTTT
>-|TRBJ1-5|TRBV7-4|15|TRBD1
CASSSDRGIRQPQHF
TGTGCCAGCAGCTCAGACAGGGGTATTCGTCAGCCCCAGCATTTT
>-|TRBJ2-3|TRBV10-3|11|-
CATKQGDTQYF
TGTGCCACCAAACAGGGCGATACGCAGTATTTT
>many|TRBJ2-5|TRBV7-2|16|-
CASSLAAASPQETQYF
TGTGCCAGCAGCTTAGCCGCGGCTAGCCCCCAAGAGACCCAGTACTTC
>few|TRBJ2-1|TRBV20-1|18|TRBD2
CSALGGKILADSYNEQFF
TGCAGTGCGCTAGGTGGGAAGATACTAGCGGACTCCTACAATGAGCAGTTCTTC
>-|TRBJ2-1|TRBV20-1|16|-
CSARVVGGRPYNEQFF
TGCAGTGCTAGAGTTGTCGGGGGTAGGCCCTACAATGAGCAGTTCTTC
>few|TRBJ2-1|TRBV18|12|TRBD1
CASSHRDSEQFF
TGTGCCAGCTCACACCGGGACAGCGAGCAGTTCTTC
>few|TRBJ2-3|TRBV6-2/TRBV6-3|16|-
CASSYGPRDFGDTQYF
TGTGCCAGCAGTTACGGTCCCCGGGATTTCGGAGATACGCAGTATTTT
>-|TRBJ1-6|TRBV5-1|19|-
CASSQYGRRFSLYNSPLHF
TGCGCCAGCAGCCAATATGGACGGCGATTCTCTCTCTATAATTCACCCCTCCACTTT
>many|TRBJ2-1|TRBV5-1|16|TRBD2
CASSSGLAGKNNEQFF
TGCGCCAGCAGCTCGGGACTAGCGGGAAAGAACAATGAGCAGTTCTTC
>many|TRBJ1-2|TRBV7-2|13|TRBD1
CASSLPDRTGYTF
TGTGCCAGCAGCTTACCGGACAGGACGGGCTACACCTTC
>-|TRBJ1-1|TRBV20-1|13|-
CSAIRDPNTEAFF
TGCAGTGCAATCAGAGACCCGAACACTGAAGCTTTCTTT
>few|TRBJ2-6|TRBV7-2|17|TRBD2
CASSFSGRVTGANVLTF
TGTGCCAGCAGCTTCAGCGGGAGGGTAACTGGGGCCAACGTCCTGACTTTC
>-|TRBJ2-2|TRBV7-6|14|-
CASGRTANTGELFF
TGTGCCAGCGGGAGGACAGCGAACACCGGGGAGCTGTTTTTT
>many|TRBJ2-1|TRBV12-3/TRBV12-4|11|-
CASSLEDEQFF
TGTGCCAGCAGTTTAGAGGATGAGCAGTTCTTC
>-|TRBJ2-1|TRBV12-3/TRBV12-4|18|TRBD2
CASSHRRLAGLSYNEQFF
TGTGCCAGCAGTCACCGACGACTAGCGGGGCTATCCTACAATGAGCAGTTCTTC
>many|TRBJ1-2|TRBV7-2|14|-
CASSLFPLQYGYTF
TGTGCCAGCAGCTTGTTCCCCCTACAGTATGGCTACACCTTC
>few|TRBJ2-7|TRBV27|15|-
CASSLSGPYSYEQYF
TGTGCCAGCAGTTTATCAGGCCCGTACTCCTACGAGCAGTACTTC
>-|TRBJ2-1|TRBV9|15|TRBD2
CASSGLRGGRDEQFF
TGTGCCAGCAGCGGTCTCCGGGGAGGGCGGGATGAGCAGTTCTTC
>-|TRBJ1-5|TRBV18|13|-
CASSPGSDQPQHF
TGTGCCAGCTCGCCCGGGTCTGATCAGCCCCAGCATTTT
>-|TRBJ2-7|TRBV20-1|17|TRBD2
CSADGTSGGLRDYEQYF
TGCAGTGCGGACGGGACTAGCGGGGGGCTAAGGGACTACGAGCAGTACTTC
>-|TRBJ1-5|TRBV6-5|13|-
CASSYRVHQPQHF
TGTGCCAGCAGTTACCGGGTGCATCAGCCCCAGCATTTT
>few|TRBJ2-2|TRBV7-9|14|-
CASSLAPLTGELFF
TGTGCCAGCAGCTTAGCACCACTCACCGGGGAGCTGTTTTTT
>few|TRBJ2-7|TRBV20-1|14|TRBD1
CSAPLSGQPGEQYF
TGCAGTGCCCCTCTCTCGGGACAGCCTGGGGAGCAGTACTTC
>few|TRBJ1-1|TRBV2|12|-
CASSDALQQTFF
TGTGCCAGCAGTGACGCTCTCCAACAAACTTTCTTT
>few|TRBJ1-2|TRBV2|13|TRBD1
CASRRGQGHGYTF
TGTGCCAGCAGAAGGGGACAGGGGCATGGCTACACCTTC
>-|TRBJ1-1|TRBV11-1|15|-
CASSSVRGSNTEAFF
TGTGCCAGCAGCTCGGTCCGGGGCTCTAACACTGAAGCTTTCTTT
>-|TRBJ1-4|TRBV12-3/TRBV12-4|13|TRBD1
CASKDRANEKLFF
TGTGCCAGCAAGGACAGGGCGAATGAAAAACTGTTTTTT
>-|TRBJ1-5|TRBV20-1|12|-
CSARDRGDLGHF
TGCAGTGCTAGAGATAGGGGCGACCTCGGGCATTTT
>few|TRBJ2-3|TRBV27|15|-
CASSLYSGKSDTQYF
TGTGCCAGCAGTTTATATTCAGGGAAATCAGATACGCAGTATTTT
>-|TRBJ2-3|TRBV6-2/TRBV6-3|16|TRBD1
CASSYSPGQGSDTQYF
TGTGCCAGCAGTTACAGTCCGGGACAGGGTTCCGATACGCAGTATTTT
>many|TRBJ2-7|TRBV11-3|13|-
CASSQGSGYEQYF
TGTGCCAGCAGCCAAGGGTCTGGCTACGAGCAGTACTTC
>-|TRBJ2-2|TRBV6-1|15|-
CASSAAGTNTGELFF
TGTGCCAGCTCGGCGGCAGGGACGAACACCGGGGAGCTGTTTTTT
>few|TRBJ1-4|TRBV7-9|16|TRBD1
CASSPETGGAQRKLFF
TGTGCCAGCAGCCCGGAAACAGGGGGCGCACAGAGGAAACTGTTTTTT
>many|TRBJ1-5|TRBV12-3/TRBV12-4|14|-
CASSLRGGNQPQHF
TGTGCCAGCAGCCTGCGAGGGGGCAATCAGCCCCAGCATTTT
>few|TRBJ1-5|TRBV6-6|17|-
CASSYYSRQASNQPQHF
TGTGCCAGCAGTTACTATTCTCGGCAGGCCTCCAATCAGCCCCAGCATTTT
>-|TRBJ1-5|TRBV18|16|TRBD1
CASSSSTGNSNQPQHF
TGTGCCAGCTCATCCTCGACAGGGAATAGCAATCAGCCCCAGCATTTT
>-|TRBJ2-1|TRBV24-1|16|TRBD1
CATSPGTGGPYNEQFF
TGTGCCACTTCCCCGGGGACAGGGGGCCCATACAATGAGCAGTTCTTC
>many|TRBJ1-6|TRBV28|16|TRBD1
CASSFGTGQGWSPLHF
TGTGCCAGCAGTTTCGGGACAGGACAGGGGTGGTCACCCCTCCACTTT
>-|TRBJ2-7|TRBV20-1|13|-
CSALKLGSYEQYF
TGCAGTGCTCTCAAACTAGGCTCCTACGAGCAGTACTTC
>-|TRBJ2-1|TRBV6-2/TRBV6-3|13|-
CASTSATDNEQFF
TGTGCCAGCACCAGCGCGACTGACAATGAGCAGTTCTTC
>few|TRBJ2-3|TRBV20-1|14|-
CSARRPAATDTQYF
TGCAGTGCACGGAGACCCGCAGCCACAGATACGCAGTATTTT
>many|TRBJ2-5|TRBV7-2|13|-
CASSLEMRETQYF
TGTGCCAGCAGCTTAGAGATGCGGGAGACCCAGTACTTC
>many|TRBJ2-5|TRBV12-3/TRBV12-4|15|TRBD2
CASSRLAGGVETQYF
TGTGCCAGCAGTCGACTAGCGGGAGGAGTAGAGACCCAGTACTTC
>many|TRBJ1-4|TRBV28|15|TRBD1
CASSPTGQGDEKLFF
TGTGCCAGCAGTCCCACTGGACAGGGAGACGAAAAACTGTTTTTT
>few|TRBJ2-1|TRBV7-2|14|-
CASSFAGKHNEQFF
TGTGCCAGCAGCTTCGCGGGGAAACACAATGAGCAGTTCTTC
>once|TRBJ2-5|TRBV2|12|-
CASTVNQETQYF
TGTGCCAGCACAGTTAACCAAGAGACCCAGTACTTC
>few|TRBJ2-7|TRBV12-3/TRBV12-4|15|TRBD1
CASSLARGPGYEQYF
TGTGCCAGCAGTTTAGCAAGGGGGCCAGGCTACGAGCAGTACTTC
>-|TRBJ2-1|TRBV28|16|TRBD2
CASSLTSGGRYNEQFF
TGTGCCAGCAGCTTGACTAGCGGGGGGCGTTACAATGAGCAGTTCTTC